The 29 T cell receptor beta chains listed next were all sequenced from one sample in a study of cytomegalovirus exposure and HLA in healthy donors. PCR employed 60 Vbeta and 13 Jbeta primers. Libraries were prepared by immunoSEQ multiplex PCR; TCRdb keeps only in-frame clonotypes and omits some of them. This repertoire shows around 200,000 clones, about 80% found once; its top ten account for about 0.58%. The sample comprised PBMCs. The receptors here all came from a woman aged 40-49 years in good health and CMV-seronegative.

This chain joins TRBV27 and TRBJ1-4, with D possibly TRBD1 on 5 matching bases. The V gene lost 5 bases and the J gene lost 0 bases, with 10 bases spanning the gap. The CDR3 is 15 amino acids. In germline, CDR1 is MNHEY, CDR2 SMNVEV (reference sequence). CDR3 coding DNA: TGTGCCAGCAGTCGGGACTTCTCAACTAATGAAAAACTGTTTTTT. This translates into CASSRDFSTNEKLFF.

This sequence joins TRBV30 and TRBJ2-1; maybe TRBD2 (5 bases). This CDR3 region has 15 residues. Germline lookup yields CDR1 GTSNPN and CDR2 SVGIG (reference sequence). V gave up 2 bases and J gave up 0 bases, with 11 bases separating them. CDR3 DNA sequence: TGTGCCTGGAGTTCACTAGGTCCCTCCTACAATGAGCAGTTCTTC. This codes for CAWSSLGPSYNEQFF.

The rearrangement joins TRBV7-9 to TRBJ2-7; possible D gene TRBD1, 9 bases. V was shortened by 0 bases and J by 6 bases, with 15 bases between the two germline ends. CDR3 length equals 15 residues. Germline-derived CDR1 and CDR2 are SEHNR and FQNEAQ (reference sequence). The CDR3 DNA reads TGTGCCAGCAGCTTAGCGCGGGAGGACAGGGGCGAGCAGTACTTC. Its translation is CASSLAREDRGEQYF.

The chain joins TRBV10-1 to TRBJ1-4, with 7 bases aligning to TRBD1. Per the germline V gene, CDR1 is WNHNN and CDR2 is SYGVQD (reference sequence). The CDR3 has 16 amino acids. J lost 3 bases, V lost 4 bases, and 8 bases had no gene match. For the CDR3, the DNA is TGCGCCAGCAGTGTCCACAGGGGTAGAGCTAATGAAAAACTGTTTTTT. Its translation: CASSVHRGRANEKLFF.

The DNA for the CDR3 is TGCGCCAGCAGCTCTGAGAGGTTGGGGCTTACGCAGTATTTT. Translated: CASSSERLGLTQYF. This sequence joins TRBV5-1 and TRBJ2-3; D is possibly TRBD1 (5 bases). The germline V gene has CDR1 SGHRS and CDR2 YFSETQ. V was cut by 3 bases and J by 8 bases, with 16 bases left in between. The CDR3 has 14 amino acids.

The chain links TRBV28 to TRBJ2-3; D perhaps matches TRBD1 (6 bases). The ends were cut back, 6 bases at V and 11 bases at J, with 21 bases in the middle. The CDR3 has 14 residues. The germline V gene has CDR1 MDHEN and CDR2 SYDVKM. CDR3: CASSRGQLPYRQYF. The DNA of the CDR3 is TGTGCCAGCAGCCGCGGACAGCTCCCCTATAGGCAGTATTTT.

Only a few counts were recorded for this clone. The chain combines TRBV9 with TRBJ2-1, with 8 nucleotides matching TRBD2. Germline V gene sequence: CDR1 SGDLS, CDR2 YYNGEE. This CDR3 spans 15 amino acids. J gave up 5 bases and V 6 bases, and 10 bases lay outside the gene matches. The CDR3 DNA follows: TGTGCCAGCACCCAACTGGCGGGGGGCCACAATGAGCAGTTCTTC. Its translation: CASTQLAGGHNEQFF.

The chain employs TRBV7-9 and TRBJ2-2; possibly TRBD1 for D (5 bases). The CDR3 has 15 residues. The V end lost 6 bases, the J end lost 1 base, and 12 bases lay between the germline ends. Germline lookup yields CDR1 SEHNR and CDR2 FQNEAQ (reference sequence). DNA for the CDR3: TGTGCCAGCAGTTCGACAGAAGGGAACACCGGGGAGCTGTTTTTT. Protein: CASSSTEGNTGELFF.

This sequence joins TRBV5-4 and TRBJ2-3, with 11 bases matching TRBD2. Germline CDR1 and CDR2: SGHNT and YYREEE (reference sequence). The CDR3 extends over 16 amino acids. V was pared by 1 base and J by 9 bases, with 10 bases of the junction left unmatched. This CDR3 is CASSLISSGGFSTQYF. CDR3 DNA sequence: TGTGCCAGCAGCTTGATATCTAGCGGGGGGTTCAGCACGCAGTATTTT.

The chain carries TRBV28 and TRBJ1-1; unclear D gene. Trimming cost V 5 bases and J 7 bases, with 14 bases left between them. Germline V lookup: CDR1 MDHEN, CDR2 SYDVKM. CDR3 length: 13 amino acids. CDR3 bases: TGTGCCAGCAGTCTGATGAGACTCAGTGAAGCTTTCTTT. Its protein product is CASSLMRLSEAFF.

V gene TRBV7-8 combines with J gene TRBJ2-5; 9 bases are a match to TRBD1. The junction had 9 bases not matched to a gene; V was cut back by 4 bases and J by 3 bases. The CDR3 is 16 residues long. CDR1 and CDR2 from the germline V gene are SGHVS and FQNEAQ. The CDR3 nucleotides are TGTGCCAGCAGCTCATCACCGGGACAGGGTGAAGAGACCCAGTACTTC. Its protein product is CASSSSPGQGEETQYF. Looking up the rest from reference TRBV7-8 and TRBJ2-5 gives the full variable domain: GAGVSQSPRYKVAKRGQDVALRCDPISGHVSLFWYQQALGQGPEFLTYFQNEAQLDKSGLPSDRFFAERPEGSVSTLKIQRTQQEDSAVYLCASSSSPGQGEETQYFGPGTRLLVL.

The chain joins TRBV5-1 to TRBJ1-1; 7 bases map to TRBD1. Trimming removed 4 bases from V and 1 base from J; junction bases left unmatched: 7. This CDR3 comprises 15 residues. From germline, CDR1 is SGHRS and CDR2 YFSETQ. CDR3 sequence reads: CASSQTGIENTEAFF. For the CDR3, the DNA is TGCGCCAGCAGCCAGACAGGGATCGAGAACACTGAAGCTTTCTTT.

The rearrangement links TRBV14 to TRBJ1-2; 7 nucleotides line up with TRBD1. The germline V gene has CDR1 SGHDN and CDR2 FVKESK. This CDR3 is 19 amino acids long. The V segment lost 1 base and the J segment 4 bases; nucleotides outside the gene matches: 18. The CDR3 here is CASSQGQGRSPWNSYGYTF. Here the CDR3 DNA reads TGTGCCAGCAGCCAAGGACAGGGAAGAAGTCCATGGAACAGCTATGGCTACACCTTC.

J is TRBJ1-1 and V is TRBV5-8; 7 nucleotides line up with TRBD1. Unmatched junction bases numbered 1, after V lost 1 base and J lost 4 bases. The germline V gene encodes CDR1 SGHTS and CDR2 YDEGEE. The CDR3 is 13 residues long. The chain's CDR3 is CASSLYRGTEAFF. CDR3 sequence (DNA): TGTGCCAGCAGCTTGTACAGGGGCACTGAAGCTTTCTTT. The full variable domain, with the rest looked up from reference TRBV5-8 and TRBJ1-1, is EAGVTQSPTHLIKTRGQQATLRCSPISGHTSVYWYQQALGLGLQFLLWYDEGEERNRGNFPPRFSGRQFPNYSSELNVNALELEDSALYLCASSLYRGTEAFFGQGTRLTVV.

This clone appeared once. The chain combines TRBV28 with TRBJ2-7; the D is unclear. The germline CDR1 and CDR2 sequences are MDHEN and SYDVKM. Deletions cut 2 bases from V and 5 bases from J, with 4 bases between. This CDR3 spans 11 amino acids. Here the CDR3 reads CASSLGHEQYF. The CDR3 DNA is TGTGCCAGCAGTTTAGGGCACGAGCAGTACTTC.

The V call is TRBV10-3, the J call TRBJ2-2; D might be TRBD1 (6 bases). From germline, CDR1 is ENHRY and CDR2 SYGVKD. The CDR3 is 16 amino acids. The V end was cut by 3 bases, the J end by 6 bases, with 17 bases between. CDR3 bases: TGTGCCATCAGTGACTCCCCCGTACAGGGCCCCGGGGAGCTGTTTTTT. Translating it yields CAISDSPVQGPGELFF.

The CDR3 loop reads CASSPGFDRGRYGYTF. Here the CDR3 DNA reads TGCGCCAGCAGCCCGGGGTTCGACAGGGGAAGATATGGCTACACCTTC. The chain couples TRBV5-1 to TRBJ1-2; the match to TRBD1 covers 8 bases. CDR1 is SGHRS, CDR2 YFSETQ, per germline. V lost 4 bases and J lost 5; bases outside the gene matches: 13. The CDR3 runs 16 residues.

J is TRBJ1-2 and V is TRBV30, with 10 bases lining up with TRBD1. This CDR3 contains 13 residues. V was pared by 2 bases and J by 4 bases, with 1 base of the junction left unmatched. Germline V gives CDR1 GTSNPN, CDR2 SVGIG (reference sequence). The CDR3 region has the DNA TGTGCCTGGAGTCGACAGGGGGCCTATGGCTACACCTTC. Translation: CAWSRQGAYGYTF. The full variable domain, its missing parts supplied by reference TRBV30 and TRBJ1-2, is SQTIHQWPATLVQPVGSPLSLECTVEGTSNPNLYWYRQAAGRGLQLLFYSVGIGQISSEVPQNLSASRPQDRQFILSSKKLLLSDSGFYLCAWSRQGAYGYTFGSGTRLTVV.

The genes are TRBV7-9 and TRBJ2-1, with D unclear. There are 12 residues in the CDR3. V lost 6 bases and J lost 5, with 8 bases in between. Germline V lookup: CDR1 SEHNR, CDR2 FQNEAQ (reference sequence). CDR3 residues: CASRESNNEQFF. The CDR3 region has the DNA TGTGCCAGCAGGGAGAGCAACAATGAGCAGTTCTTC.

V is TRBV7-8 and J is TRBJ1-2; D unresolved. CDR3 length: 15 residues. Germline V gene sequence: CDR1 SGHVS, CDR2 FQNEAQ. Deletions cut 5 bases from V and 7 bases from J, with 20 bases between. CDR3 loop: CASSPPDNPEGGYTF. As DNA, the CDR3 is TGTGCCAGCAGCCCGCCTGACAATCCTGAGGGTGGCTACACCTTC.

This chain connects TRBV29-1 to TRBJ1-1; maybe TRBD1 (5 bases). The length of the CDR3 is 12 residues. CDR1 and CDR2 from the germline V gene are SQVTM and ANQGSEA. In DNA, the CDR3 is TGCGCGGGGCAGGAGATGAACACTGAAGCTTTCTTT. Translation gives CAGQEMNTEAFF. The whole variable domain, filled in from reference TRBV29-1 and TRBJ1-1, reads SAVISQKPSRDICQRGTSLTIQCQVDSQVTMMFWYRQQPGQSLTLIATANQGSEATYESGFVIDKFPISRPNLTFSTLTVSNMSPEDSSIYLCAGQEMNTEAFFGQGTRLTVV.

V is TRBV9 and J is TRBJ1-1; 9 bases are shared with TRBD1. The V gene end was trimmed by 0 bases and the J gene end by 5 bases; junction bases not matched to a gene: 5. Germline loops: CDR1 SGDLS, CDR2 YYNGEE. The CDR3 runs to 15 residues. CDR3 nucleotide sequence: TGTGCCAGCAGCGTAGGGGGACAGGGCGGAACTGAAGCTTTCTTT. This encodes CASSVGGQGGTEAFF.

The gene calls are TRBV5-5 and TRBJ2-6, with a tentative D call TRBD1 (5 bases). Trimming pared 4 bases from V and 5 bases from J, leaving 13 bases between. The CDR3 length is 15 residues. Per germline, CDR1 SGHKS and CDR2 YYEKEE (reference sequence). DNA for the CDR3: TGTGCCAGCAGCCGCAGGGCGGAGCGGGCCAACGTCCTGACTTTC. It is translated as CASSRRAERANVLTF.

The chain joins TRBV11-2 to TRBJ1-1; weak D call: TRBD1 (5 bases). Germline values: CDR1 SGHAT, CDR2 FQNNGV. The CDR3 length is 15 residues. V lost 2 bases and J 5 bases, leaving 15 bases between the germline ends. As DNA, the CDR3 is TGTGCCAGCAGCTTAATGGCCAGGGTGGGTACTGAAGCTTTCTTT. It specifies CASSLMARVGTEAFF.

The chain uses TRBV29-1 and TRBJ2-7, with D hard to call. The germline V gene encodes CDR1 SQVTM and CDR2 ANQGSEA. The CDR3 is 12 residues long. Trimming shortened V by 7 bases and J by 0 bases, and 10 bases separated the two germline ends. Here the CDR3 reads CSATRSSYEQYF. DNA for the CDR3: TGCAGCGCAACCCGGAGCTCCTACGAGCAGTACTTC.

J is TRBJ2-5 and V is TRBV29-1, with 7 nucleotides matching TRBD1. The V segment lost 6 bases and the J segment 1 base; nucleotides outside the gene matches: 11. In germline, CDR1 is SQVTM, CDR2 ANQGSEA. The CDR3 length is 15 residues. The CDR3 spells CSVPSAGGGQETQYF. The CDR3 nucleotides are TGCAGCGTCCCGAGCGCAGGGGGTGGCCAAGAGACCCAGTACTTC.

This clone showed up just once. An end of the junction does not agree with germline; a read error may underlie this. The CDR3 bases are TGTGCCAGCACCTTAGGATCCGAGAGGGACAGGCACATTTATGGCTACACCTTC. This sequence encodes CASTLGSERDRHIYGYTF. The genes are TRBV7-8 and TRBJ1-2, with 8 bases matching TRBD1. The CDR3 is made up of 18 amino acids. Germline V lookup: CDR1 SGHVS, CDR2 FQNEAQ.

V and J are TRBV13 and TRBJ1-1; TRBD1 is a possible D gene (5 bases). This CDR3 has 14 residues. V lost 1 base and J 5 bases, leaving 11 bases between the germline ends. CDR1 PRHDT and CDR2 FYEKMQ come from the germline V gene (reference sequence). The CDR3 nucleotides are TGTGCCAGCAGCTTAGCCAGGGCTGGGACTGAAGCTTTCTTT. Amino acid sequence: CASSLARAGTEAFF.

The CDR3 DNA is TGTGCCAGCAGGCTCCGGGACAGGATAGCCGGGGAGCTGTTTTTT. Translation gives CASRLRDRIAGELFF. The chain employs TRBV6-5 and TRBJ2-2, with 8 positions matching TRBD1. V gave up 6 bases and J gave up 6 bases; unmatched junction bases: 9. The CDR3 covers 15 residues. The germline V gene encodes CDR1 MNHEY and CDR2 SVGAGI.